The 32 T cell receptor beta chains below were found in one sample sequenced in a study of blood T cells in healthy people across ages. A sample-barcoded 5' primer and a J-beta primer mix were used in a second PCR of roughly 7 to 11 cycles. TCRdb used MiXCR to reprocess the 5' RACE reads, holding one entry per CDR3 protein. The sample has more than 900,000 distinct CDR3 sequences; almost 30% are singletons. The sample was also reused in another study, on T cells of mothers and their children.

Sequences were obtained from blood. These receptors were collected from a woman aged 40-49 years in good health.

On this clonotype itself: At one end the junction does not follow the germline gene, possibly because of a read error. This chain uses TRBV6-2 or TRBV6-3 with TRBJ2-2; 12 bases are shared with TRBD1. Germline V CDR1 and CDR2: MNHEY, SVGEGT. This CDR3 spans 17 amino acids. This CDR3 is CASSWDRGHSRTGERFF. The CDR3 DNA follows: TGTGCCAGCAGCTGGGACAGGGGGCATTCGAGGACCGGGGAGCGGTTTTTT.

This chain links TRBV10-3 with TRBJ2-3, with D perhaps assigned TRBD1 or TRBD2 (5 bases each). Germline V CDR1 and CDR2: ENHRY, SYGVKD. V was shortened by 10 bases and J by 0 bases, with 17 bases between the two germline ends. This CDR3 spans 15 amino acids. Here the CDR3 reads CATRGLASSTDTQYF. DNA of the CDR3: TGTGCCACAAGGGGCCTAGCCTCTAGCACAGATACGCAGTATTTT.

V gene TRBV12-3 or TRBV12-4 combines with J gene TRBJ2-2; D unresolved. CDR3 length: 13 residues. Trimming stripped 7 bases from V and 6 bases from J, with 12 bases between. Written as DNA, the CDR3 is TGTGCCAGCATCCTTCGAGGACCCGGGGAGCTGTTTTTT. It is translated as CASILRGPGELFF.

CDR3: CASSLGKSSTDTQYF. As DNA, the CDR3 is TGCGCCAGCAGCTTGGGGAAGAGTAGCACAGATACGCAGTATTTT. The chain has TRBV5-1 and TRBJ2-3; D is unclear. The V end lost 0 bases, the J end lost 0 bases, and 8 bases lay between the germline ends. Germline CDR1 SGHRS, CDR2 YFSETQ. The CDR3 is 15 amino acids.

The chain is built from TRBV9 and TRBJ2-3, with no clear D. V lost 4 bases, J lost 0 bases, and 12 bases lay in between. The CDR3 covers 15 residues. Germline V lookup: CDR1 SGDLS, CDR2 YYNGEE. DNA of the CDR3: TGTGCCAGCAGCCCACAGATACTTAGCACAGATACGCAGTATTTT. Its translation: CASSPQILSTDTQYF.

This chain joins TRBV2 and TRBJ1-2; D call uncertain. In germline, CDR1 is SNHLY, CDR2 FYNNEI. The CDR3 covers 14 residues. With 7 bases removed from V and 0 bases from J, the gap between germline ends came to 12 bases. CDR3 sequence reads: CASTARGANYGYTF. The CDR3 DNA follows: TGTGCCAGCACCGCCCGGGGAGCTAACTATGGCTACACCTTC.

In its sample, this clonotype was seen many times. The chain combines TRBV24-1 with TRBJ1-4; 9 bases align to TRBD1. This CDR3 spans 13 amino acids. Germline lookup yields CDR1 KGHDR and CDR2 SFDVKD. The junction had 5 bases not matched to a gene; V was cut back by 4 bases and J by 12 bases. CDR3: CATSDPGTGQLFF. The CDR3 region has the DNA TGTGCCACCAGTGACCCCGGGACAGGGCAACTGTTTTTT.

The J gene is TRBJ1-4, the V gene TRBV5-1; D is possibly TRBD1 (5 bases). CDR3 length: 16 amino acids. V was cut by 1 base and J by 0 bases, with 10 bases left in between. Germline values: CDR1 SGHRS, CDR2 YFSETQ. The CDR3 sequence: CASSLWGSSTNEKLFF. The CDR3 DNA is TGCGCCAGCAGCTTGTGGGGCAGCTCAACTAATGAAAAACTGTTTTTT.

The rearrangement uses TRBV27 and TRBJ2-3; 10 bases align to TRBD2. Losses at the gene ends were 5 bases for V and 1 base for J; bases not matched to a gene: 9. This CDR3 has 17 residues. Germline CDR1 reads MNHEY; CDR2 reads SMNVEV (reference sequence). CDR3 DNA: TGTGCCAGCAGTCTATTCTCTAGCGGGGGCCGCACAGATACGCAGTATTTT. Its translation is CASSLFSSGGRTDTQYF.

The rearrangement links TRBV4-1 to TRBJ1-1; D remains unclear. CDR3 length equals 17 residues. V was clipped by 2 bases and J by 0 bases, with 16 bases between them. Per the germline V gene, CDR1 is MGHRA and CDR2 is YSYEKL. This CDR3 reads CASSQLDMGFMNTEAFF. In nucleotides, the CDR3 is TGCGCCAGCAGCCAACTCGATATGGGATTCATGAACACTGAAGCTTTCTTT.

The rearrangement links TRBV4-3 to TRBJ2-5; D is possibly TRBD2 (6 bases). The CDR3 contains 14 residues. The V gene lost 4 bases and the J gene lost 5 bases, with 14 bases spanning the gap. Per the germline V gene, CDR1 is LGHNA and CDR2 is YSLEER. The CDR3 coding sequence is TGCGCCAGCAGCCTCGCGGGAAACAGGGAGACCCAGTACTTC. This sequence encodes CASSLAGNRETQYF.

The chain joins TRBV11-2 to TRBJ1-1, with D unclear. Germline V gene lookup returns CDR1 SGHAT and CDR2 FQNNGV. This CDR3 has 15 amino acids. The germline V and J ends were trimmed by 2 bases and 3 bases, with 13 bases remaining between them. This CDR3 is CASSLMAAGHTEAFF. CDR3 sequence (DNA): TGTGCCAGCAGCTTAATGGCGGCGGGTCACACTGAAGCTTTCTTT. The entire variable domain, with the rest obtained from reference TRBV11-2 and TRBJ1-1, is as follows: EAGVAQSPRYKIIEKRQSVAFWCNPISGHATLYWYQQILGQGPKLLIQFQNNGVVDDSQLPKDRFSAERLKGVDSTLKIQPAKLEDSAVYLCASSLMAAGHTEAFFGQGTRLTVV.

The table lists this clonotype with many counts. V usage is TRBV11-2 and J usage is TRBJ2-5; D tentatively reads TRBD1 or TRBD2 (6 bases each). The end of the DNA fits TRBJ2-7 better, so the J call may be wrong. This CDR3 is built from 17 residues. Germline V lookup: CDR1 SGHAT, CDR2 FQNNGV. In DNA form, the CDR3 reads TGTGCCAGCAGCTTAGCCCGGGGGCGGACGGGGAGCTACGAGCAGTACTTC. It translates to CASSLARGRTGSYEQYF.

Points on this clonotype: A much larger clone lies a single base off, so this may be a read error. V and J are TRBV20-1 and TRBJ1-2; D unclear. Germline V gene data show CDR1 as DFQATT and CDR2 as SNEGSKA (reference sequence). The CDR3 covers 10 residues. The CDR3 DNA reads TGCAGTGCCCAGGCGGGTGGCTGCACCTTC. Translation gives CSAQAGGCTF.

This clonotype was seen a handful of times. This chain connects TRBV20-1 to TRBJ1-1; D possibly corresponds to TRBD1 (6 bases). CDR1 is DFQATT and CDR2 is SNEGSKA in the germline V gene (reference sequence). V shed 8 bases and J shed 4 bases, with 11 bases lying between them. CDR3 size: 11 residues. This CDR3 is CSSGRGTEAFF. The CDR3 DNA is TGCAGTTCGGGCAGGGGCACTGAAGCTTTCTTT.

This sequence joins TRBV5-6 and TRBJ2-3; 9 bases map to TRBD1. Germline V gene sequence: CDR1 SGHDT, CDR2 YYEEEE. J gave up 2 bases and V 2 bases, and 6 bases lay outside the gene matches. CDR3 length: 16 amino acids. The DNA of the CDR3 is TGTGCCAGCAGCTTCCGGGACAGGGTTCCCACAGATACGCAGTATTTT. Residues: CASSFRDRVPTDTQYF.

This clonotype was found a few times. This chain links TRBV18 with TRBJ2-7; 7 bases agree with TRBD2. Trimming removed 3 bases from V and 3 bases from J; junction bases left unmatched: 14. The CDR3 runs 17 residues. The germline gives CDR1 KGHSH, CDR2 LQKENI. This CDR3 is CASSPTIGRGTNYEQYF. As DNA, the CDR3 is TGTGCCAGCTCACCTACGATTGGAAGAGGGACTAACTACGAGCAGTACTTC.

This clonotype was seen many times. V usage is TRBV7-6 and J usage is TRBJ2-1, with 9 positions matching TRBD2. The CDR3 sequence is 15 residues long. The germline CDR1 and CDR2 sequences are SGHVS and FNYEAQ. V gave up 4 bases and J gave up 2 bases; unmatched junction bases: 3. The CDR3 spells CASSSTSGTYNEQFF. In nucleotides, the CDR3 is TGTGCCAGCAGCTCGACTAGCGGTACCTACAATGAGCAGTTCTTC.

This clonotype has at least ten counts. The chain joins TRBV4-3 to TRBJ2-3, with D tentatively TRBD1 (6 bases). The V and J ends lost 0 bases and 5 bases respectively, with 18 bases between them. This CDR3 is built from 17 residues. Per the germline V gene, CDR1 is LGHNA and CDR2 is YSLEER. CDR3 sequence reads: CASSQERPGQGLDTQYF. For the CDR3, the DNA is TGCGCCAGCAGCCAAGAAAGACCGGGACAAGGCTTAGATACGCAGTATTTT.

This clonotype was recorded many times. The rearrangement uses TRBV28 and TRBJ2-5, with D perhaps matching TRBD1 or TRBD2 (5 bases each). The CDR3 runs 13 residues. Germline-derived CDR1 and CDR2 are MDHEN and SYDVKM. Trimming took off 5 bases at V and 5 bases at J, with 12 bases between the two ends. CDR3: CASSIGTAETQYF. As DNA, the CDR3 is TGTGCCAGCAGTATCGGGACCGCGGAGACCCAGTACTTC. Filled out from reference TRBV28 and TRBJ2-5, the complete variable domain reads DVKVTQSSRYLVKRTGEKVFLECVQDMDHENMFWYRQDPGLGLRLIYFSYDVKMKEKGDIPEGYSVSREKKERFSLILESASTNQTSMYLCASSIGTAETQYFGPGTRLLVL.

Remarks on this clonotype: A much larger clone differs by one base, so this may be a read error. Because the CDR3 is missing its conserved closing phenylalanine or tryptophan, this is likely a read error. The CDR3 sequence is CASSWDPQGQGAYEQYL. For the CDR3, the DNA is TGCGCCAGCAGCTGGGACCCCCAGGGACAGGGGGCGTACGAGCAGTACTTA. V gene TRBV5-1 combines with J gene TRBJ2-7, with 12 bases that match TRBD1. The CDR3 consists of 17 residues. J was trimmed by 4 bases and V by 3 bases; bases with no gene match: 11. Per germline, CDR1 SGHRS and CDR2 YFSETQ.

As to this clonotype: A junction boundary mismatches the germline segment, possibly from a read error. V gene TRBV6-1 combines with J gene TRBJ1-1, with D tentatively TRBD1 (5 bases). CDR1 and CDR2 from the germline V gene are MNHNS and SASEGT. CDR3 length: 14 amino acids. CDR3 amino acids: CVSTQGPENTEAFF. The CDR3 nucleotides are TGTGTCAGCACTCAGGGTCCGGAGAACACTGAAGCTTTCTTT.

This clonotype was seen many times. J is TRBJ2-7 and V is TRBV4-3; D is perhaps TRBD2 (6 bases). The V gene's germline CDR1 is LGHNA and CDR2 YSLEER. With 5 bases removed from V and 0 bases from J, the gap between germline ends came to 14 bases. The length of the CDR3 is 15 residues. The CDR3 sequence: CASSKHRDSSYEQYF. The CDR3 coding sequence is TGCGCCAGCAGCAAACACCGGGACTCCTCCTACGAGCAGTACTTC.

CDR3 nucleotides: TGTGCCAGCTCACCCATCAACAGCCAGAGCTCCTATAATTCACCCCTCCACTTT. Translating gives CASSPINSQSSYNSPLHF. V usage is TRBV18 and J usage is TRBJ1-6; no definite D call. V was trimmed by 3 bases and J by 0 bases, leaving 15 bases between them. Germline-derived CDR1 and CDR2 are KGHSH and LQKENI. CDR3 length equals 18 residues. The full variable domain, completed using reference TRBV18 and TRBJ1-6, is NAGVMQNPRHLVRRRGQEARLRCSPMKGHSHVYWYRQLPEEGLKFMVYLQKENIIDESGMPKERFSAEFPKEGPSILRIQQVVRGDSAAYFCASSPINSQSSYNSPLHFGNGTRLTVT.

This clonotype was seen ten or more times. The rearrangement uses TRBV5-5 and TRBJ2-1, with 9 bases that match TRBD2. Germline loops: CDR1 SGHKS, CDR2 YYEKEE (reference sequence). The trim removed 0 bases at V and 7 bases at J, leaving 8 bases unmatched. This CDR3 is 16 amino acids long. The CDR3 DNA is TGTGCCAGCAGCTTGGGTGGCGGGGGGGCCGATAATGAGCAGTTCTTC. Translated, it gives CASSLGGGGADNEQFF.

Regarding this clonotype: Germline is not matched at one junction end, which may reflect a read error. V gene TRBV7-6 combines with J gene TRBJ2-7, with D unclear. CDR1 and CDR2 from the germline V gene are SGHVS and FNYEAQ. The CDR3 runs 15 residues. The CDR3 sequence: CASSLGVGSSCEQYF. The CDR3 coding sequence is TGTGCCAGCAGCTTAGGGGTCGGCAGCTCCTGCGAGCAGTACTTC.

This chain joins TRBV19 and TRBJ2-1; 9 bases align to TRBD1. The CDR3 has 16 amino acids. Germline values: CDR1 LNHDA, CDR2 SQIVND (reference sequence). V lost 5 bases and J lost 4; bases outside the gene matches: 9. CDR3 coding DNA: TGTGCCAGTAGTCTCCCCCGGGACAGGGTATACAATGAGCAGTTCTTC. Amino acids: CASSLPRDRVYNEQFF.

V usage is TRBV30 and J usage is TRBJ1-5; tentative D call: TRBD1 (6 bases). Germline loops: CDR1 GTSNPN, CDR2 SVGIG (reference sequence). The CDR3 has 14 amino acids. V gave up 1 base and J gave up 2 bases, with 9 bases separating them. The CDR3 bases are TGTGCCTGGAGTGGAGGGGGAGGCAATCAGCCCCAGCATTTT. Its protein product is CAWSGGGGNQPQHF.

V is TRBV4-2 and J is TRBJ2-1; D is undetermined. The V end lost 2 bases, the J end lost 5 bases, and 22 bases lay between the germline ends. Germline-derived CDR1 and CDR2 are LGHNA and YNFKEQ. The CDR3 length is 18 residues. The CDR3, as DNA: TGTGCCAGCAGCCAACTGTCCCACTCTTTCATGGGGAACAATGAGCAGTTCTTC. This codes for CASSQLSHSFMGNNEQFF.

A few counts support this clonotype. This rearrangement joins TRBV6-2 or TRBV6-3 to TRBJ2-1; tentatively, D is TRBD1 (5 bases). The CDR3 has 15 residues. V dropped 3 bases and J dropped 0 bases, with 9 bases sitting between them. Per germline, CDR1 MNHEY and CDR2 SVGEGT. The CDR3 bases are TGTGCCAGCAGTTATGTCAGGGTCTCCTACAATGAGCAGTTCTTC. Translating it yields CASSYVRVSYNEQFF.

This clonotype was detected only once. The rearrangement links TRBV30 to TRBJ2-1; 8 positions agree with TRBD2. This CDR3 has 15 residues. Germline-derived CDR1 and CDR2 are GTSNPN and SVGIG (reference sequence). The V gene end was trimmed by 3 bases and the J gene end by 2 bases; junction bases not matched to a gene: 6. The CDR3 DNA is TGTGCCTGGAGGGAGGGACTAGTCCCCTACAATGAGCAGTTCTTC. Residues: CAWREGLVPYNEQFF.

This clonotype was counted at least ten times. The gene calls are TRBV14 and TRBJ2-1; weak D call: TRBD1 (5 bases). Germline V lookup: CDR1 SGHDN, CDR2 FVKESK. The CDR3 totals 13 residues. Trimming took off 5 bases at V and 15 bases at J, with 20 bases between the two ends. DNA for the CDR3: TGTGCCAGCAGCTCCCAAATGGACACCCAGGGGTTCTTC. Protein: CASSSQMDTQGFF.